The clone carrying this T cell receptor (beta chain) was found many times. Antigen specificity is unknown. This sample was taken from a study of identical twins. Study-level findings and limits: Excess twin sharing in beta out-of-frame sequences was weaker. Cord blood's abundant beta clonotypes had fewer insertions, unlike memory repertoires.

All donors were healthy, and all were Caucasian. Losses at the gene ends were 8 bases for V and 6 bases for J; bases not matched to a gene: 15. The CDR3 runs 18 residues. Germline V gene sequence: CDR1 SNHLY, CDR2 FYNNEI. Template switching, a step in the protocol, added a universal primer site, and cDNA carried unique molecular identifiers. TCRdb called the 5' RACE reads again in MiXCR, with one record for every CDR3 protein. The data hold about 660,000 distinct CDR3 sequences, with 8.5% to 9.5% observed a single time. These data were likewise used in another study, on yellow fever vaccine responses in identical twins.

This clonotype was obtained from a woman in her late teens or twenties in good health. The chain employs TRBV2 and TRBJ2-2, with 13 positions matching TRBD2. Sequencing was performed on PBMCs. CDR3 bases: TGTGCCAGCGTGAGGACTAGCGGGAGTTCTCGGGTAGCCGGGGAGCTGTTTTTT. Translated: CASVRTSGSSRVAGELFF. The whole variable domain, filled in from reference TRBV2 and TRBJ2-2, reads EPEVTQTPSHQVTQMGQEVILRCVPISNHLYFYWYRQILGQKVEFLVSFYNNEISEKSEIFDDQFSVERPDGSNFTLKIRSTKLEDSAMYFCASVRTSGSSRVAGELFFGEGSRLTVL.